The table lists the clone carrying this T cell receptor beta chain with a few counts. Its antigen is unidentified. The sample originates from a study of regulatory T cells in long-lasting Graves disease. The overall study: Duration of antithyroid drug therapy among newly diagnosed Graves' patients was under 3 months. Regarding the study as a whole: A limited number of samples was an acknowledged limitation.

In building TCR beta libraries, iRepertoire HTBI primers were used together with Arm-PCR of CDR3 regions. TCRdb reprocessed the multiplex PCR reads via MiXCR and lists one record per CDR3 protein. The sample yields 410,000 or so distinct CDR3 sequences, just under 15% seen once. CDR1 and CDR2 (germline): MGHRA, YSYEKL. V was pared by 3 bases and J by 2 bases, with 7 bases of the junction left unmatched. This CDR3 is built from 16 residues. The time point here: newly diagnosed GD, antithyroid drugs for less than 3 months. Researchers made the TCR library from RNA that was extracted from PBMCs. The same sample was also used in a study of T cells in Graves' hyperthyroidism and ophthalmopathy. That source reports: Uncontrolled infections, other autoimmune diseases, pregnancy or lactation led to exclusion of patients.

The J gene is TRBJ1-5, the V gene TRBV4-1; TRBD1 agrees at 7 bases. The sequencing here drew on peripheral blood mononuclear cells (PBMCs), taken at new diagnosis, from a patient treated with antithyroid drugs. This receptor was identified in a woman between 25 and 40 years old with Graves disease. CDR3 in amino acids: CASSQPNRGRNQPQHF. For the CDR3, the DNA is TGCGCCAGCAGCCAGCCTAACAGGGGCCGCAATCAGCCCCAGCATTTT.